The 26 T cell receptor beta chains below were found in one sample sequenced in a study of early T cells in non-severe SARS-CoV-2 infection. TCRdb re-called the 5' RACE reads through MiXCR, storing one row per CDR3 protein. The sample lists around 26,000 distinct CDR3 sequences, more than 4.5% occurring once. The sequenced sample consisted of whole blood. The receptor source for this set is an adult who was a healthcare worker with PCR-confirmed SARS-CoV-2 infection or an uninfected control (not recorded which).

Many counts were recorded for this clonotype. The rearrangement joins TRBV5-1 to TRBJ2-3; D may correspond to TRBD1 or TRBD2 (5 bases each). The CDR3 runs 13 residues. Trimming took off 2 bases at V and 2 bases at J, with 6 bases between the two ends. Germline V CDR1 and CDR2: SGHRS, YFSETQ. DNA for the CDR3: TGCGCCAGCAGCTTAGGGACCACAGATACGCAGTATTTT. This gives the protein CASSLGTTDTQYF.

This clonotype appeared many times. The gene calls are TRBV29-1 and TRBJ2-3; 7 bases map to TRBD2. V lost 5 bases to trimming and J lost 3 bases; unmatched junction nucleotides: 11. Germline assignment: CDR1 SQVTM and CDR2 ANQGSEA. This CDR3 comprises 15 residues. CDR3 sequence reads: CSVSGSGAPTDTQYF. The CDR3 DNA is TGCAGCGTTTCGGGAAGCGGGGCGCCTACAGATACGCAGTATTTT.

The V and J genes are TRBV15 and TRBJ1-6, with 8 bases matching TRBD1. From germline, CDR1 is LNHNV and CDR2 YYDKDF (reference sequence). The CDR3 covers 19 residues. The V gene end was trimmed by 1 base and the J gene end by 4 bases; junction bases not matched to a gene: 12. The CDR3 bases are TGTGCCACCAGCAGAGTATTTTTTCGGACAGGGCCATATAATTCACCCCTCCACTTT. Translated, it gives CATSRVFFRTGPYNSPLHF.

Details on this clonotype: A read error is possible here, since a much larger clone lies one base away. The chain couples TRBV20-1 to TRBJ2-7; D remains ambiguous. In germline, CDR1 is DFQATT, CDR2 SNEGSKA (reference sequence). The CDR3 consists of 13 residues. The CDR3 is CSASHRSSCEQYF. The CDR3 DNA sequence: TGCAGTGCTAGTCACCGAAGCTCCTGCGAGCAGTACTTC.

In its sample, this clonotype was seen many times. CDR3 loop: CASRNNEQFF. DNA of the CDR3: TGTGCCAGCAGGAACAATGAGCAGTTCTTC. V gene TRBV2 combines with J gene TRBJ2-1; D is uncertain. The V end lost 6 bases, the J end lost 5 bases, and 2 bases lay between the germline ends. The CDR3 is 10 residues long. Germline CDR1 is SNHLY and CDR2 is FYNNEI.

This clonotype was counted between two and nine times. The chain carries TRBV20-1 and TRBJ1-4; D is unresolved. Germline values: CDR1 DFQATT, CDR2 SNEGSKA (reference sequence). This CDR3 region has 13 residues. V was cut by 5 bases and J by 6 bases, with 13 bases left in between. The CDR3 nucleotides read TGCAGTGCTCTCCGGACTGGGGATGAAAAACTGTTTTTT. This translates into CSALRTGDEKLFF.

By its share, this clonotype is medium-sized. V is TRBV27 and J is TRBJ2-1, with D possibly TRBD1 on 7 matching bases. The V end lost 5 bases, the J end lost 0 bases, and 8 bases lay between the germline ends. This CDR3 has 14 residues. CDR1 MNHEY and CDR2 SMNVEV come from the germline V gene (reference sequence). CDR3 DNA sequence: TGTGCCAGCAGTCAGGGGGGCTCCTACAATGAGCAGTTCTTC. It specifies CASSQGGSYNEQFF.

This clonotype has only one observation. This may be a read error, as it is one base from a much larger clone. The gene calls are TRBV18 and TRBJ2-5, with TRBD1 identical over 8 bases. The germline V gene has CDR1 KGHSH and CDR2 LQKENI. The CDR3 spans 14 residues. CDR3 region: CVSSRRTGRETQYF. The CDR3 bases are TGTGTCAGCTCACGGAGGACAGGGCGAGAGACCCAGTACTTC.

This clonotype was observed at least ten times. The V call is TRBV6-2 or TRBV6-3, the J call TRBJ2-5; D may correspond to TRBD1 or TRBD2 (5 bases each). CDR1 is MNHEY, CDR2 SVGEGT, per germline. This CDR3 has 16 residues. V was clipped by 2 bases and J by 1 base, with 14 bases between them. The CDR3 coding sequence is TGTGCCAGCAGTTACCCCCGGGGACGCGGCCAAGAGACCCAGTACTTC. Translating it yields CASSYPRGRGQETQYF.

This clonotype occurred many times. This chain joins TRBV7-9 and TRBJ2-7, with D hard to call. Germline V gene sequence: CDR1 SEHNR, CDR2 FQNEAQ (reference sequence). Trimming shortened V by 4 bases and J by 7 bases, and 14 bases separated the two germline ends. This CDR3 has 13 residues. CDR3 bases: TGTGCCAGCAGCTCAAGTTCCCTACTGGAGCAGTACTTC. It codes for CASSSSSLLEQYF.

The sample holds many counts of this clonotype. This chain connects TRBV6-6 to TRBJ1-5; a possible D gene is TRBD1 (6 bases). The germline V and J ends were trimmed by 8 bases and 2 bases, with 25 bases remaining between them. The CDR3 has 18 amino acids. The germline V gene encodes CDR1 MNHNY and CDR2 SVGAGI (reference sequence). CDR3 loop: CASGPEQGNSVGNQPQHF. The CDR3 nucleotides read TGTGCCAGCGGACCGGAGCAGGGGAACAGCGTTGGCAATCAGCCCCAGCATTTT.

This clonotype appeared many times. V gene TRBV6-6 combines with J gene TRBJ1-5; D not resolved. Germline assignment: CDR1 MNHNY and CDR2 SVGAGI (reference sequence). V dropped 4 bases and J dropped 9 bases, with 16 bases sitting between them. This CDR3 spans 14 amino acids. The CDR3 here is CASSSELTAGPQHF. As DNA, the CDR3 is TGTGCCAGCAGTTCCGAATTGACCGCGGGGCCCCAGCATTTT.

The chain employs TRBV2 and TRBJ1-5; tentative D call: TRBD1 (5 bases). With 7 bases removed from V and 9 bases from J, the gap between germline ends came to 16 bases. The length of the CDR3 is 13 residues. In germline, CDR1 is SNHLY, CDR2 FYNNEI. The CDR3 spells CASTLVGDRPQHF. The CDR3 DNA follows: TGTGCCAGCACCCTCGTAGGGGATCGGCCCCAGCATTTT.

V and J are TRBV5-1 and TRBJ2-7, with D uncertain. CDR3 length equals 13 residues. Germline values: CDR1 SGHRS, CDR2 YFSETQ. Deletions cut 3 bases from V and 0 bases from J, with 7 bases between. CDR3 sequence (DNA): TGCGCCAGCAGCTACTCCAGCTCCTACGAGCAGTACTTC. Residues: CASSYSSSYEQYF. Full variable domain (outside the CDR3, taken from reference TRBV5-1 and TRBJ2-7): KAGVTQTPRYLIKTRGQQVTLSCSPISGHRSVSWYQQTPGQGLQFLFEYFSETQRNKGNFPGRFSGRQFSNSRSEMNVSTLELGDSALYLCASSYSSSYEQYFGPGTRLTVT.

This clonotype was seen many times. The chain joins TRBV6-2 or TRBV6-3 to TRBJ1-5, with D possibly being TRBD1 (6 bases). CDR3 size: 14 residues. The V and J ends lost 2 bases and 5 bases respectively, with 10 bases between them. Germline V gene lookup returns CDR1 MNHEY and CDR2 SVGEGT. The CDR3: CASSYLQGHQPQHF. In DNA, the CDR3 is TGTGCCAGCAGTTACCTTCAGGGGCATCAGCCCCAGCATTTT.

This clonotype was counted many times. This sequence joins TRBV29-1 and TRBJ2-1; TRBD2 aligns across 7 bases. Germline assignment: CDR1 SQVTM and CDR2 ANQGSEA. CDR3 length equals 14 residues. Trimming removed 4 bases from V and 4 bases from J; junction bases left unmatched: 7. The CDR3 is CSVGAGEGYNEQFF. The CDR3 coding sequence is TGCAGCGTTGGGGCGGGAGAAGGGTACAATGAGCAGTTCTTC.

By share, this clonotype ranks as medium-sized. J is TRBJ1-1 and V is TRBV7-6; D is unclear. Germline CDR1 reads SGHVS; CDR2 reads FNYEAQ. The V gene lost 5 bases and the J gene lost 0 bases, with 16 bases spanning the gap. The CDR3 runs 16 residues. The DNA for the CDR3 is TGTGCCAGCAGCACCGAGGACGGACGCATGAACACTGAAGCTTTCTTT. It translates to CASSTEDGRMNTEAFF.

Ten or more counts support this clonotype. J is TRBJ2-1 and V is TRBV28, with D perhaps matching TRBD1 or TRBD2 (5 bases each). Germline-derived CDR1 and CDR2 are MDHEN and SYDVKM. V lost 6 bases and J 3 bases, leaving 15 bases between the germline ends. The CDR3 spans 15 residues. CDR3 DNA sequence: TGTGCCAGCAGCCCTCCTTGGGACCTCTACAATGAGCAGTTCTTC. Its translation is CASSPPWDLYNEQFF.

This clonotype was counted ten times or more. The chain has TRBV2 and TRBJ2-1; D not resolved. This CDR3 spans 17 amino acids. V dropped 4 bases and J dropped 0 bases, with 16 bases sitting between them. Looked up from germline, CDR1 is SNHLY and CDR2 is FYNNEI. The CDR3 loop reads CASSGDGRSPSYNEQFF. The CDR3 region has the DNA TGTGCCAGCAGTGGTGATGGCCGCTCCCCCTCCTACAATGAGCAGTTCTTC.

The table lists this clonotype with a few counts. The CDR3 protein is CASSLRPPGQPYEKLFF. CDR3 DNA sequence: TGTGCCAGCAGTTTACGTCCCCCGGGACAGCCTTATGAAAAACTGTTTTTT. The chain couples TRBV27 to TRBJ1-4, with 7 bases identical to TRBD1. CDR3 length equals 17 residues. Germline assignment: CDR1 MNHEY and CDR2 SMNVEV (reference sequence). V was clipped by 2 bases and J by 6 bases; unmatched bases: 12.

This chain connects TRBV6-5 to TRBJ1-1, with D possibly TRBD1 on 6 matching bases. This CDR3 has 13 residues. Per germline, CDR1 MNHEY and CDR2 SVGAGI. V lost 6 bases and J lost 4, with 12 bases in between. The CDR3 DNA reads as TGTGCCAGCAGGAACAGGGAGAGCACTGAAGCTTTCTTT. Translating it yields CASRNRESTEAFF.

This clonotype has ten or more counts. The J gene is TRBJ2-7, the V gene TRBV6-1; TRBD1 agrees at 7 bases. The CDR3 loop spans 15 amino acids. J lost 2 bases, V lost 6 bases, and 10 bases had no gene match. CDR1 and CDR2 from the germline V gene are MNHNS and SASEGT. The CDR3, as DNA: TGTGCCAGCAGCCCGGTCGGGACAGCGGCCTACGAGCAGTACTTC. Translation: CASSPVGTAAYEQYF.

This clonotype was found many times. This chain connects TRBV28 to TRBJ2-7; 8 bases agree with TRBD2. Looked up from germline, CDR1 is MDHEN and CDR2 is SYDVKM. V was pared by 3 bases and J by 4 bases, with 5 bases of the junction left unmatched. This CDR3 is 14 amino acids long. CDR3 sequence (DNA): TGTGCCAGCAGTTTCTCGGGGGGGCTATACGAGCAGTACTTC. Amino acid sequence: CASSFSGGLYEQYF.

The chain employs TRBV11-2 and TRBJ1-2; D uncertain. CDR1 and CDR2 from the germline V gene are SGHAT and FQNNGV. CDR3 length: 15 amino acids. V gave up 1 base and J gave up 0 bases, with 9 bases separating them. The CDR3 DNA reads TGTGCCAGCAGCTTAGTAAATGCGGCTAACTATGGCTACACCTTC. It codes for CASSLVNAANYGYTF.

This clonotype was detected only a few times. The V and J genes are TRBV9 and TRBJ1-3; a possible D gene is TRBD1 (5 bases). Trimming pared 2 bases from V and 1 base from J, leaving 10 bases between. Germline V CDR1 and CDR2: SGDLS, YYNGEE. The CDR3 has 15 amino acids. CDR3 sequence (DNA): TGTGCCAGCAGCGTGGCAGGGATGTCTGGAAACACCATATATTTT. Its protein is CASSVAGMSGNTIYF.

V gene TRBV11-2 combines with J gene TRBJ1-1, with 9 bases that match TRBD1. The CDR3 has 15 residues. The germline CDR1 and CDR2 sequences are SGHAT and FQNNGV. After removal of 5 bases from V and 5 bases from J, the junction contained 9 bases not matched to a gene. The CDR3 sequence: CASSPTGTGLTEAFF. The CDR3, as DNA: TGTGCCAGCAGCCCCACCGGGACAGGGTTGACTGAAGCTTTCTTT. Full variable domain (outside the CDR3, taken from reference TRBV11-2 and TRBJ1-1): EAGVAQSPRYKIIEKRQSVAFWCNPISGHATLYWYQQILGQGPKLLIQFQNNGVVDDSQLPKDRFSAERLKGVDSTLKIQPAKLEDSAVYLCASSPTGTGLTEAFFGQGTRLTVV.